This T cell receptor beta chain is drawn from a study of cytomegalovirus exposure and HLA in healthy donors. The CDR3 covers 11 residues. Deletions cut 5 bases from V and 6 bases from J, with 8 bases between. Germline V gene sequence: CDR1 PRHDT, CDR2 FYEKMQ (reference sequence). PCR employed 60 Vbeta and 13 Jbeta primers. Measured with immunoSEQ multiplex PCR; TCRdb has only the in-frame clones, and not every one. The repertoire consists of more than 100,000 clones, with approximately 10% occurring once and the leading ten covering 6.5% to 8.5%. The rearrangement links TRBV13 to TRBJ2-7; possibly TRBD2 for D (6 bases). The source material was PBMCs. The receptor comes from a woman in her 40s in good health and CMV-seropositive. The DNA for the CDR3 is TGTGCCAGCAGCCAGGGAGGCGAGCAGTACTTC. Translation gives CASSQGGEQYF.